These 22 T cell receptor beta chains originate from one sample sequenced in a study of cytomegalovirus exposure and HLA in healthy donors. PCR used 60 Vbeta primers and 13 Jbeta primers. Using immunoSEQ multiplex PCR, the repertoire was profiled, and TCRdb retains in-frame clones only, with some absent. This sample yields more than 150,000 clones, of which nearly 80% are seen a single time; under 7% belongs to the top ten. Source material: PBMCs. These TCRs come from a woman younger than 45 in good health and CMV-seropositive.

The chain joins TRBV28 to TRBJ2-7; D unresolved. Trimming took 2 bases from V and 2 from J, leaving 4 bases between them. The CDR3 covers 12 residues. Germline V lookup: CDR1 MDHEN, CDR2 SYDVKM. DNA of the CDR3: TGTGCCAGCAGTTTACTTGCCTACGAGCAGTACTTC. Amino acid sequence: CASSLLAYEQYF.

The rearrangement uses TRBV6-5 and TRBJ2-7, with D perhaps TRBD2 (5 bases). CDR3 size: 16 residues. Germline lookup yields CDR1 MNHEY and CDR2 SVGAGI. V lost 4 bases to trimming and J lost 1 base, with 17 bases between them. This CDR3 is CASSFLNQLASYEQYF. Written as DNA, the CDR3 is TGTGCCAGCAGTTTCCTTAACCAGTTAGCGTCCTACGAGCAGTACTTC.

This rearrangement joins TRBV9 to TRBJ2-7, with 9 bases identical to TRBD2. Trimming at V came to 4 bases and at J to 2 bases, leaving 7 bases not matched to a gene. Germline CDR1 is SGDLS and CDR2 is YYNGEE. The CDR3 extends over 15 amino acids. The CDR3 region has the DNA TGTGCCAGCAGCCCAGCGGTAGCGGGAGCCTACGAGCAGTACTTC. As protein: CASSPAVAGAYEQYF.

The chain employs TRBV25-1 and TRBJ2-5, with no clear D. The CDR3 is 16 amino acids. V gave up 1 base and J gave up 1 base, with 13 bases separating them. Germline values: CDR1 MGHDK, CDR2 SYGVNS. The CDR3: CASSELVGPTQETQYF. The CDR3 DNA sequence: TGTGCCAGCAGTGAATTAGTGGGCCCTACCCAAGAGACCCAGTACTTC.

As for this clone: This likely traces to a read error, being one base from a far larger clone. Other nucleotide sequences in the sample specify the same CDR3. The CDR3 loop is CASSQDASTGYGYTF. The CDR3 DNA reads TGCGCCAGCAGCCAAGATGCAAGTACAGGCTATGGCTACACCTTC. The chain links TRBV4-1 to TRBJ1-2; D is perhaps TRBD1 (5 bases). This CDR3 comprises 15 residues. Germline CDR1 is MGHRA and CDR2 is YSYEKL. V was shortened by 0 bases and J by 4 bases, with 12 bases between the two germline ends.

The gene calls are TRBV5-1 and TRBJ1-1, with D unresolved. Trimming pared 2 bases from V and 0 bases from J, leaving 5 bases between. This CDR3 has 13 amino acids. The V gene's germline CDR1 is SGHRS and CDR2 YFSETQ. Here the CDR3 DNA reads TGCGCCAGCAGCTTAGACATGAACACTGAAGCTTTCTTT. Translating gives CASSLDMNTEAFF.

This clone was seen only once. V usage is TRBV18 and J usage is TRBJ1-2; perhaps TRBD1 as D (6 bases). The CDR3 has 20 residues. The germline V gene encodes CDR1 KGHSH and CDR2 LQKENI. V lost 3 bases and J lost 5, with 31 bases in between. DNA of the CDR3: TGTGCCAGCTCACCCCAGGGGCCCCGACAGTCAACGAGGAGAATATATGGCTACACCTTC. Its protein product is CASSPQGPRQSTRRIYGYTF.

CDR3 protein: CASRPTSGFYEQYF. The CDR3 DNA reads TGTGCCAGCAGGCCAACTAGCGGATTCTACGAGCAGTACTTC. This chain connects TRBV11-2 to TRBJ2-7; 8 bases map to TRBD2. CDR3 length equals 14 residues. The trim removed 6 bases at V and 3 bases at J, leaving 7 bases unmatched. From germline, CDR1 is SGHAT and CDR2 FQNNGV.

This rearrangement joins TRBV19 to TRBJ2-1, with D perhaps matching TRBD1 (5 bases). CDR3 length equals 15 residues. Trimming shortened V by 0 bases and J by 5 bases, and 11 bases separated the two germline ends. Germline values: CDR1 LNHDA, CDR2 SQIVND (reference sequence). The CDR3 DNA sequence: TGTGCCAGTAGTATAGACAGGGCGCGGCACAATGAGCAGTTCTTC. Protein product: CASSIDRARHNEQFF. Using reference TRBV19 and TRBJ2-1 for the parts outside the CDR3, the full variable domain is DGGITQSPKYLFRKEGQNVTLSCEQNLNHDAMYWYRQDPGQGLRLIYYSQIVNDFQKGDIAEGYSVSREKKESFPLTVTSAQKNPTAFYLCASSIDRARHNEQFFGPGTRLTVL.

The chain is built from TRBV7-6 and TRBJ2-7, with 7 positions matching TRBD1. Trimming took 1 base from V and 2 from J; bases not matched to a gene: 5. This CDR3 contains 15 residues. Germline CDR1 and CDR2: SGHVS and FNYEAQ. CDR3 DNA sequence: TGTGCCAGCAGCTTAGACGCTGACAGGGCCTACGAGCAGTACTTC. It is translated as CASSLDADRAYEQYF.

The chain joins TRBV27 to TRBJ2-7; D might be TRBD1 (6 bases). The V and J ends lost 4 bases and 5 bases respectively, with 15 bases between them. Looked up from germline, CDR1 is MNHEY and CDR2 is SMNVEV (reference sequence). The CDR3 consists of 14 residues. CDR3 protein: CASSSRGQVDEQYF. CDR3 DNA: TGTGCCAGCAGTTCCAGGGGACAAGTGGACGAGCAGTACTTC.

The chain joins TRBV6-5 to TRBJ2-5; possible D gene TRBD2, 7 bases. Germline lookup yields CDR1 MNHEY and CDR2 SVGAGI. V was cut by 6 bases and J by 7 bases, with 15 bases left in between. This CDR3 is built from 13 residues. The chain's CDR3 is CASSMGGLGTQYF. Written as DNA, the CDR3 is TGTGCCAGCAGCATGGGGGGGCTCGGGACCCAGTACTTC.

The chain links TRBV5-8 to TRBJ2-1; TRBD2 is a possible D gene (6 bases). V dropped 5 bases and J dropped 5 bases, with 17 bases sitting between them. CDR1 is SGHTS and CDR2 is YDEGEE in the germline V gene. The CDR3 spans 15 residues. CDR3 sequence: CASRFGGNPDNEQFF. As DNA, the CDR3 is TGTGCCAGCAGGTTTGGGGGGAACCCTGACAATGAGCAGTTCTTC.

CDR3 sequence (DNA): TGTGCCAGCAGTGAAAGGGGGCCGGGGCTCTCTGGAAACACCATATATTTT. Protein: CASSERGPGLSGNTIYF. V is TRBV2 and J is TRBJ1-3; TRBD1 aligns across 7 bases. The CDR3 is made up of 17 amino acids. CDR1 is SNHLY, CDR2 FYNNEI, per germline. With V trimmed by 2 bases and J by 0 bases, 7 bases remained unmatched. Drawing the rest from reference TRBV2 and TRBJ1-3, the complete variable domain is EPEVTQTPSHQVTQMGQEVILRCVPISNHLYFYWYRQILGQKVEFLVSFYNNEISEKSEIFDDQFSVERPDGSNFTLKIRSTKLEDSAMYFCASSERGPGLSGNTIYFGEGSWLTVV.

This clone was found once. The CDR3 is CASRGTGGSSGANVLTF. The CDR3 region has the DNA TGTGCCAGTAGGGGGACAGGCGGAAGCTCTGGGGCCAACGTCCTGACTTTC. This chain connects TRBV19 to TRBJ2-6; 8 nucleotides match TRBD1. This CDR3 has 17 amino acids. Trimming cost V 6 bases and J 0 bases; bases outside gene matches: 7. In germline, CDR1 is LNHDA, CDR2 SQIVND (reference sequence).

This clone has a single count. The V gene is TRBV4-3, the J gene TRBJ2-3; no reliable D call. The length of the CDR3 is 15 residues. V lost 0 bases and J lost 0, with 7 bases in between. CDR1 and CDR2 (germline): LGHNA, YSLEER. The DNA of the CDR3 is TGCGCCAGCAGCCAAGAGTTCGGGAGCACAGATACGCAGTATTTT. It specifies CASSQEFGSTDTQYF.

The V call is TRBV7-8, the J call TRBJ1-6; 7 positions match TRBD1. Germline CDR1 and CDR2: SGHVS and FQNEAQ. The CDR3 covers 15 residues. Trimming at V came to 6 bases and at J to 6 bases, leaving 8 bases not matched to a gene. Here the CDR3 reads CASRPQGFTNSPLHF. The CDR3, as DNA: TGTGCCAGCAGGCCACAGGGGTTTACTAATTCACCCCTCCACTTT.

This clone was seen just once. The chain links TRBV4-1 to TRBJ2-7; TRBD1 aligns across 7 bases. This CDR3 is built from 14 residues. Germline CDR1 and CDR2: MGHRA and YSYEKL. The junction had 5 bases not matched to a gene; V was cut back by 2 bases and J by 4 bases. The CDR3 nucleotides read TGCGCCAGCAGCCAAAGACAGGGAGAATACGAGCAGTACTTC. Translating gives CASSQRQGEYEQYF.

The chain employs TRBV9 and TRBJ2-3, with TRBD2 as a possible D gene (6 bases). The CDR3 totals 15 residues. Germline loops: CDR1 SGDLS, CDR2 YYNGEE. The germline V and J ends were trimmed by 3 bases and 6 bases, with 17 bases remaining between them. CDR3: CASSARGTEADTQYF. The CDR3 DNA reads TGTGCCAGCAGCGCGCGCGGGACCGAGGCCGATACGCAGTATTTT.

The chain has TRBV18 and TRBJ1-1, with TRBD1 identical over 12 bases. The CDR3 loop spans 16 amino acids. J lost 3 bases, V lost 9 bases, and 11 bases had no gene match. CDR1 and CDR2 from the germline V gene are KGHSH and LQKENI. CDR3 protein: CASSGTGGAGYTEAFF. The DNA of the CDR3 is TGTGCCAGTTCCGGGACAGGGGGCGCAGGGTACACTGAAGCTTTCTTT.

This clone was counted a few times. The gene calls are TRBV6-6 and TRBJ2-5, with a tentative D call TRBD2 (7 bases). The J call is in doubt because the DNA end fits TRBJ2-7 better. The CDR3 is made up of 15 amino acids. Per the germline V gene, CDR1 is MNHNY and CDR2 is SVGAGI (reference sequence). The CDR3 DNA is TGTGCCAGCAGTTACTACCTAGGGGGGGTCTACGAGCAGTACTTC. It codes for CASSYYLGGVYEQYF.

This clone has a single count. The chain couples TRBV15 to TRBJ2-1; the D is unclear. V dropped 1 base and J dropped 4 bases, with 8 bases sitting between them. Germline CDR1 and CDR2: LNHNV and YYDKDF (reference sequence). The CDR3 runs to 14 residues. The CDR3 loop reads CATSRVQVYNEQFF. CDR3 sequence (DNA): TGTGCCACCAGCAGAGTTCAGGTTTACAATGAGCAGTTCTTC.